This T cell receptor beta chain was sequenced in a study of shared clonotypes between healthy human individuals. The input for sorted-subset replicate PCRs was 200 to 250 ng DNA, approximately 30,000 T cell genomes. The data were produced by immunoSEQ multiplex PCR, yet TCRdb's version contains in-frame clones alone and is incomplete. The sample records about 990,000 clones, more than 75% being singletons. V lost 5 bases and J lost 5, with 12 bases in between. The CDR3 extends over 12 amino acids. Per the germline V gene, CDR1 is SQVTM and CDR2 is ANQGSEA. This clone has a handful of counts. Sequencing input: memory CD4+ T cells from PBMCs. Subset: CD45RA-negative fraction. The chain employs TRBV29-1 and TRBJ1-1; D call uncertain. The sequence came from a man aged 18 to 29 in good health. Some clones in this sample may be carry-over from other donors' samples. The CDR3 sequence is CSVCDGRTEAFF. In nucleotides, the CDR3 is TGCAGCGTTTGCGACGGTCGGACTGAAGCTTTCTTT.